This entry concerns a single T cell receptor (beta chain). This record comes from a study of T cells expressing NK-cell markers. No DNA is given; TCRdb re-called the 5' RACE reads and lists each CDR3 protein once. The sample has under 600,000 distinct CDR3 sequences; the top ten hold roughly 1.4%. Germline CDR1 DFQATT, CDR2 SNEGSKA (reference sequence). The CDR3 has 16 residues. The chain carries TRBV20-1 and TRBJ1-5. The clonotype comes from a woman aged 45-65 years in good health. The source material was blood T cells: a sorted CD56 or NKG2C T cell subset, CD4+ or CD8+ T cells, or bulk PBMC T cells (not recorded which). This chain's CDR3 is CSAQSGLSTANQPQHF.